This TCR beta chain was obtained from a study of blood T cell repertoires in COVID-19. Study overall: From the United States, Italy and Spain came samples of acute and convalescent COVID-19. T cells, B-cell-depleted T cells, or PBMCs provided the cDNA or gDNA that served as material.

Source study methods: Amplification of reference gene primers was used by the study to estimate nucleated cell counts. Sequencing used immunoSEQ multiplex PCR; TCRdb keeps in-frame clones, though not all of them. V, J and clone size reflect that table, while D and trimming were determined from the DNA. The table shows about 140,000 clones, with 70% to 90% occurring only once. The V end was cut by 1 base, the J end by 0 bases, with 14 bases between. CDR3 size: 16 residues. Germline lookup yields CDR1 SGHKS and CDR2 YYEKEE (reference sequence). The sequenced sample was peripheral blood. The TCR originated in a human donor with acute or convalescent COVID-19. The donor label of this sample is uncertain. The chain combines TRBV5-5 with TRBJ2-7; weak D call: TRBD2 (6 bases). The CDR3 nucleotides read TGTGCCAGCAGCTTGCAGCCCGGGACTGGCTCCTACGAGCAGTACTTC. Its translation: CASSLQPGTGSYEQYF.